Listed below are T cell receptor beta chains from one sample, sequenced in a study of CD8 T cells in ankylosing spondylitis. TCRdb re-analysed the 5' RACE reads in MiXCR, keeping a single row per CDR3 protein. Of over 150,000 distinct CDR3 sequences listed, 10% to 15% are singletons. Sequenced sample: blood, either unsorted or a sorted T cell fraction (not recorded which). These receptors were collected from a male donor with ankylosing spondylitis or in good health (not recorded which). Each CDR3 is given with its conserved first and last residue. Each record gives: clone size, D gene, V gene, J gene, CDR3 protein, CDR3 DNA. A D gene is named only where the DNA matches it firmly. The size field is filled for only some rows; it gives once, few, many or a size class.

few	TRBD2	TRBV9	TRBJ2-1	CASSPWTSGGLTNEQFF	TGTGCCAGCAGCCCCTGGACTAGCGGGGGCCTTACGAATGAGCAGTTCTTC
NA	NA	TRBV25-1	TRBJ2-2	CASSDRNTGELFF	TGTGCCAGCAGCGACAGGAACACCGGGGAGCTGTTTTTT
NA	NA	TRBV7-2	TRBJ2-7	CASSPHRGTGSYEQYF	TGTGCCAGCAGCCCCCATAGGGGGACGGGAAGCTACGAGCAGTACTTC
many	NA	TRBV24-1	TRBJ2-3	CATSGSRGEDTDTQYF	TGTGCCACCAGTGGGTCGCGCGGGGAGGACACAGATACGCAGTATTTT
NA	TRBD2	TRBV30	TRBJ2-1	CAWSVGAGVEQFF	TGTGCCTGGAGTGTCGGTGCGGGAGTCGAGCAGTTCTTC
NA	NA	TRBV4-1	TRBJ2-3	CASSQQGPDTQYF	TGCGCCAGCAGCCAACAGGGTCCCGATACGCAGTATTTT
few	NA	TRBV20-1	TRBJ2-3	CSAWDDITGDTQYF	TGCAGTGCCTGGGACGATATTACGGGGGATACGCAGTATTTT
NA	NA	TRBV25-1	TRBJ2-7	CASRNPGTYEQYF	TGTGCCAGCAGGAATCCCGGGACCTACGAGCAGTACTTC
few	NA	TRBV10-3	TRBJ2-3	CAISESNRYTDTQYF	TGTGCCATCAGTGAGTCGAATCGGTACACAGATACGCAGTATTTT
many	NA	TRBV27	TRBJ1-4	CASSSAQGSTEKLFF	TGTGCCAGCAGTTCAGCACAGGGCTCGACGGAAAAACTGTTTTTT
few	NA	TRBV28	TRBJ1-1	CASSHVPYGAFRAFF	TGTGCCAGCAGTCATGTCCCTTATGGCGCTTTTCGAGCTTTCTTT
NA	NA	TRBV6-1	TRBJ2-1	CASTLTSSYNEQFF	TGTGCCAGCACCCTGACTAGCTCCTACAATGAGCAGTTCTTC
NA	TRBD2	TRBV5-1	TRBJ2-7	CASSPGTSASYEQYF	TGCGCCAGCAGCCCCGGGACTAGCGCCTCCTACGAGCAGTACTTC
NA	TRBD2	TRBV7-9	TRBJ2-1	CASYTSGSRSEQFF	TGTGCCAGTTACACTAGCGGGAGCAGGAGTGAGCAGTTCTTC
NA	NA	TRBV11-2	TRBJ2-3	CASSLQEVTSTDTQYF	TGTGCCAGCAGCCTCCAGGAGGTGACTAGCACAGATACGCAGTATTTT